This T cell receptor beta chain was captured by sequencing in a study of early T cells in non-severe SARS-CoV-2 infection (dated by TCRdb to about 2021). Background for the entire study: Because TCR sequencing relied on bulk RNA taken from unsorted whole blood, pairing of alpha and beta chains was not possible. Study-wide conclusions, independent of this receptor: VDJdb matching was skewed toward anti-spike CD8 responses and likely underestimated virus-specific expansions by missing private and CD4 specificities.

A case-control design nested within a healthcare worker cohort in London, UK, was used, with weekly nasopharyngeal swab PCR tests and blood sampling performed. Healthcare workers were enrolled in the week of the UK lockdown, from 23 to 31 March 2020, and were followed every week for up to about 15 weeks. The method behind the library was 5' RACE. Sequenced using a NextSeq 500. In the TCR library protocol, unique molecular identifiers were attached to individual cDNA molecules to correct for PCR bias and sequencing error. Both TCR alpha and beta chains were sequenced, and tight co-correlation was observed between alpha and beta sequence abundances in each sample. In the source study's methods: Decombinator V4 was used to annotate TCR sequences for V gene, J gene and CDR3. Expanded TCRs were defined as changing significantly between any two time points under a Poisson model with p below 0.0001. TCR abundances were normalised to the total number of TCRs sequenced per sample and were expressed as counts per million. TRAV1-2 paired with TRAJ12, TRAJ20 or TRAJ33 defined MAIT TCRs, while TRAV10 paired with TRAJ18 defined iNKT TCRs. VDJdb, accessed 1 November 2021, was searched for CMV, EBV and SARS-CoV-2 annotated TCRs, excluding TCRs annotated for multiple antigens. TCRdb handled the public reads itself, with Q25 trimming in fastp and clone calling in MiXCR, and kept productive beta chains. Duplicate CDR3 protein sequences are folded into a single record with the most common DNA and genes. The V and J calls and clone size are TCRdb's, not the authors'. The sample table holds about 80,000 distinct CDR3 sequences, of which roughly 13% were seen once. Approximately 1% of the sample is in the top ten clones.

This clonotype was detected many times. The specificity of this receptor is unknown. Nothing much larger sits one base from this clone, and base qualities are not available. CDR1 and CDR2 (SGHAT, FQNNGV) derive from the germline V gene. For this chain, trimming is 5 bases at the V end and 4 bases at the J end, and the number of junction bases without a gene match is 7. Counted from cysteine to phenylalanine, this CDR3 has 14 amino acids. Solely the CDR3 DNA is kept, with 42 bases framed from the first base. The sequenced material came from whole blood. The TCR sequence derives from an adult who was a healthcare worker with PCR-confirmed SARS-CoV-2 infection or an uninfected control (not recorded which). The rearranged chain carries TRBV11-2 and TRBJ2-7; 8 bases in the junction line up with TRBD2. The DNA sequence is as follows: TGTGCCAGCAGCAGAGGGACTAGACCGTACGAGCAGTACTTC. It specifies CASSRGTRPYEQYF.